One and the same sample provided the 7 T cell receptor beta chains below, sequenced in a study of T cell changes during pregnancy in multiple sclerosis. Repertoires were generated with immunoSEQ multiplex PCR, while TCRdb's copy carries only in-frame clones and drops some. The table records 40,000 to 45,000 clones, roughly 90% of them present only once. The material was CD4+ T cells from peripheral blood mononuclear cells, obtained in the third trimester of pregnancy. The receptors originated from a female donor with multiple sclerosis, enrolled in a pregnancy study.

The CDR3 DNA sequence: TGTGCCAGCAGCTTGACAGGGGGCGACTATGGCTACACCTTC. Translating it yields CASSLTGGDYGYTF. The chain couples TRBV7-2 to TRBJ1-2; 10 nucleotides line up with TRBD1. The CDR3 consists of 14 residues. The V gene end was trimmed by 3 bases and the J gene end by 3 bases; junction bases not matched to a gene: 1. The germline CDR1 and CDR2 sequences are SGHTA and FQGNSA.

The gene calls are TRBV29-1 and TRBJ2-1; D is possibly TRBD1 (6 bases). The CDR3 sequence is 12 residues long. V lost 6 bases to trimming and J lost 3 bases, with 9 bases between them. CDR1 and CDR2 from the germline V gene are SQVTM and ANQGSEA. The CDR3 reads CSVQQGYNEQFF. CDR3 DNA sequence: TGCAGCGTGCAACAGGGCTACAATGAGCAGTTCTTC.

This clone came up a few times. J is TRBJ2-5 and V is TRBV5-1; 12 bases map to TRBD1. J lost 0 bases, V lost 4 bases, and 4 bases had no gene match. CDR1 and CDR2 (germline): SGHRS, YFSETQ. The CDR3 runs to 16 residues. In DNA, the CDR3 is TGCGCCAGCAGCGGAGGGACAGGGGGCTACCAAGAGACCCAGTACTTC. The encoded protein is CASSGGTGGYQETQYF.

The chain uses TRBV29-1 and TRBJ2-1; D gene uncertain. The CDR3 contains 14 residues. Looked up from germline, CDR1 is SQVTM and CDR2 is ANQGSEA. Trimming stripped 4 bases from V and 3 bases from J, with 13 bases between. The CDR3 coding sequence is TGCAGCGTTGCAGAGGTACTGTTCTACAATGAGCAGTTCTTC. Translation gives CSVAEVLFYNEQFF.

The chain links TRBV10-3 to TRBJ2-7, with 7 positions matching TRBD1. This CDR3 is built from 12 residues. J gave up 5 bases and V 4 bases, and 2 bases lay outside the gene matches. Germline V gene data show CDR1 as ENHRY and CDR2 as SYGVKD. The DNA of the CDR3 is TGTGCCATCAGTGCGACAGGGAACGAGCAGTACTTC. This translates into CAISATGNEQYF.

V usage is TRBV30 and J usage is TRBJ2-5; 8 positions agree with TRBD2. After removal of 3 bases from V and 5 bases from J, the junction contained 8 bases not matched to a gene. The CDR3 spans 14 residues. CDR1 and CDR2 (germline): GTSNPN, SVGIG (reference sequence). The CDR3 sequence: CAWRRWTSSETQYF. The CDR3 nucleotides are TGTGCCTGGAGGCGATGGACTAGCAGCGAGACCCAGTACTTC.

The gene calls are TRBV5-6 and TRBJ2-1; no definite D call. The germline V gene has CDR1 SGHDT and CDR2 YYEEEE. V was trimmed by 0 bases and J by 3 bases, leaving 4 bases between them. The CDR3 length is 13 residues. This chain's CDR3 is CASSLAVYNEQFF. In DNA, the CDR3 is TGTGCCAGCAGCTTGGCAGTCTACAATGAGCAGTTCTTC.